This entry features one T cell receptor (beta chain) sequence. These data belong to a study of blood T cell repertoires in COVID-19. The overall study: COVID-19 samples collected from the United States, Italy and Spain covered acute and convalescent phases. Nucleic acid was either cDNA or gDNA, and it came from T cells, B-cell-depleted T cells, or PBMCs.

Per the study methods: Amplification of reference gene primers provided the estimated nucleated cell counts. Using immunoSEQ multiplex PCR, the repertoire was profiled, and TCRdb retains in-frame clones only, with some absent. V and J calls and clone size are copied from that table; D and trimming were computed from the DNA. The table includes roughly 70,000 clones, about 86% detected once. The length of the CDR3 is 15 residues. Germline trimming cut 5 bases from V and 1 base from J; bases unmatched to any gene: 6. From germline, CDR1 is KGHDR and CDR2 SFDVKD. The sample consisted of peripheral blood. V usage is TRBV24-1 and J usage is TRBJ2-5, with 7 bases that match TRBD1. This sequence was found in a man between 65 and 79 years old with active COVID-19. This chain's CDR3 is CATSVARGTQETQYF. The DNA of the CDR3 is TGTGCCACCAGTGTGGCCAGGGGGACCCAAGAGACCCAGTACTTC.